Listed below are T cell receptor beta chains from one sample, sequenced in a study of patients and donors after allogeneic stem cell transplantation. TCRdb reanalysed the RT-PCR reads using MiXCR and keeps one entry per CDR3 protein. This sample carries about 400,000 distinct CDR3 sequences, 15% to 20% of them seen once, and the ten largest clones take around 7.2%. Sequencing input: blood, either unsorted or a sorted T cell fraction (not recorded which). The receptors derive from a human donor who was either an allogeneic HSCT recipient or a stem cell or donor lymphocyte infusion donor (not recorded which). It is not recorded whose cells these are; they may come from a transplant donor. Each CDR3 is given with its conserved first and last residue. D genes are given only for firm matches. Rows may omit the clone size; those that give it use once, few, many or a size class.

D: -; V: TRBV20-1; size: many; J: TRBJ2-1; CDR3: CSAILMEVNEQFF; DNA: TGCAGTGCTATTCTAATGGAAGTCAATGAGCAGTTCTTC
D: -; V: TRBV7-9; size: few; J: TRBJ2-7; CDR3: CASSLVAGRYEQYF; DNA: TGTGCCAGCAGCTTAGTCGCAGGGAGGTACGAGCAGTACTTC
D: TRBD2; V: TRBV7-9; size: -; J: TRBJ2-2; CDR3: CASRLAGGPLGELFF; DNA: TGTGCCAGCAGACTAGCGGGGGGGCCCCTCGGGGAGCTGTTTTTT
D: -; V: TRBV5-6; size: few; J: TRBJ1-2; CDR3: CASRRAGDGYTF; DNA: TGTGCCTCGCGCCGGGCTGGAGATGGCTACACCTTC
D: -; V: TRBV9; size: few; J: TRBJ2-7; CDR3: CASSVDPAYEQYF; DNA: TGTGCCAGCAGCGTCGACCCTGCCTACGAGCAGTACTTC
D: -; V: TRBV2; size: few; J: TRBJ1-5; CDR3: CASSPPRRQPQHF; DNA: TGTGCCAGCAGCCCCCCAAGGCGTCAGCCCCAGCATTTT
D: -; V: TRBV5-1; size: -; J: TRBJ2-7; CDR3: CASGQDRPNTYEQYF; DNA: TGCGCCAGCGGACAAGACAGACCAAACACCTACGAGCAGTACTTC
D: -; V: TRBV27; size: many; J: TRBJ1-6; CDR3: CASSLSRGNSPLHF; DNA: TGTGCCAGCAGTTTGTCCAGGGGTAATTCACCCCTCCACTTT
D: -; V: TRBV29-1; size: many; J: TRBJ2-2; CDR3: CSVGRNTGELFF; DNA: TGCAGCGTTGGCAGGAACACCGGGGAGCTGTTTTTT
D: -; V: TRBV7-9; size: -; J: TRBJ1-3; CDR3: CASSSRDVRFGNTIYF; DNA: TGTGCCAGCAGCTCCCGGGACGTGAGGTTTGGAAACACCATATATTTT
D: -; V: TRBV6-2/TRBV6-3; size: -; J: TRBJ1-5; CDR3: CASSFMQPNQPQHF; DNA: TGTGCCAGCAGTTTCATGCAGCCAAATCAGCCCCAGCATTTT
D: TRBD2; V: TRBV20-1; size: -; J: TRBJ2-3; CDR3: CSASSRLIAGNTDTQYF; DNA: TGCAGTGCTAGCAGCCGGCTCATAGCGGGAAACACAGATACGCAGTATTTT
D: -; V: TRBV29-1; size: -; J: TRBJ1-2; CDR3: CSVGRDYGYTF; DNA: TGCAGCGTTGGACGGGACTATGGCTACACCTTC
D: -; V: TRBV9; size: many; J: TRBJ2-1; CDR3: CASSVAGGPNEQFF; DNA: TGTGCCAGCAGCGTAGCCGGCGGGCCCAATGAGCAGTTCTTC
D: -; V: TRBV20-1; size: few; J: TRBJ1-4; CDR3: CSARGSSPETTNEKLFF; DNA: TGCAGTGCTAGGGGATCGTCCCCAGAAACAACTAATGAAAAACTGTTTTTT
D: -; V: TRBV3-1; size: few; J: TRBJ1-1; CDR3: CASSQAGQTNTEAFF; DNA: TGTGCCAGCAGCCAGGCAGGACAGACAAACACTGAAGCTTTCTTT
D: -; V: TRBV12-3/TRBV12-4; size: -; J: TRBJ1-2; CDR3: CASSSRQLPGYTF; DNA: TGTGCCAGCAGTTCTAGACAACTCCCGGGCTACACCTTC
D: -; V: TRBV5-1; size: -; J: TRBJ2-6; CDR3: CASSLPGTWANVLTF; DNA: TGCGCCAGCAGCCTACCCGGGACTTGGGCCAACGTCCTGACTTTC
D: -; V: TRBV6-1; size: few; J: TRBJ2-7; CDR3: CASSIREIFYEQYF; DNA: TGTGCCAGCAGTATCCGGGAGATCTTCTACGAGCAGTACTTC
D: -; V: TRBV7-6; size: -; J: TRBJ2-1; CDR3: CASSLLVDNEQFF; DNA: TGTGCCAGCAGCCTCCTAGTGGACAATGAGCAGTTCTTC
D: -; V: TRBV7-9; size: -; J: TRBJ1-1; CDR3: CASSFDGGGRAFF; DNA: TGTGCCAGCAGCTTCGATGGGGGGGGGCGAGCTTTCTTT
D: TRBD1; V: TRBV3-1; size: -; J: TRBJ2-3; CDR3: CASSLRQGVADTQYF; DNA: TGTGCCAGCAGCCTGCGACAGGGAGTAGCAGATACGCAGTATTTT
D: TRBD2; V: TRBV29-1; size: few; J: TRBJ2-5; CDR3: CSARGAGGPYF; DNA: TGCAGCGCCCGAGGGGCGGGGGGCCCCTACTTC
D: -; V: TRBV2; size: -; J: TRBJ2-3; CDR3: CASSVWNTDTQYF; DNA: TGTGCCAGCAGTGTTTGGAACACAGATACGCAGTATTTT
D: TRBD1; V: TRBV6-1; size: -; J: TRBJ2-1; CDR3: CASREPGQGDNEQFF; DNA: TGTGCCAGCAGGGAGCCGGGACAGGGAGATAATGAGCAGTTCTTC
D: -; V: TRBV3-1; size: -; J: TRBJ1-4; CDR3: CASSQGGRNNEKLFF; DNA: TGTGCCAGCAGCCAAGGGGGGAGGAACAATGAAAAACTGTTTTTT
D: TRBD1; V: TRBV5-8; size: few; J: TRBJ2-7; CDR3: CASSSSGTVYEQYF; DNA: TGTGCCAGCAGCTCATCCGGGACAGTCTACGAGCAGTACTTC
D: TRBD1; V: TRBV5-1; size: few; J: TRBJ1-1; CDR3: CASKGQGAGNTEAFF; DNA: TGCGCCAGCAAGGGGCAGGGGGCCGGGAACACTGAAGCTTTCTTT
D: -; V: TRBV5-1; size: -; J: TRBJ2-1; CDR3: CASSKGRSSSYNEQFF; DNA: TGCGCCAGCAGCAAGGGACGGAGTAGCTCCTACAATGAGCAGTTCTTC
D: TRBD2; V: TRBV20-1; size: -; J: TRBJ2-7; CDR3: CSAPFGSGRAYEQYF; DNA: TGCAGTGCTCCTTTCGGTAGCGGGAGGGCCTACGAGCAGTACTTC
D: -; V: TRBV12-3/TRBV12-4; size: -; J: TRBJ1-5; CDR3: CASSPDGGRGRNQPQHF; DNA: TGTGCCAGCAGTCCGGACGGGGGGCGAGGTCGCAATCAGCCCCAGCATTTT
D: TRBD2; V: TRBV12-3/TRBV12-4; size: few; J: TRBJ2-3; CDR3: CASRIGTSGGDTDTQYF; DNA: TGTGCCAGCAGGATCGGGACTAGCGGGGGAGACACAGATACGCAGTATTTT
D: TRBD2; V: TRBV7-9; size: few; J: TRBJ2-1; CDR3: CASSQRTSGKYNEQFF; DNA: TGTGCCAGCAGCCAGAGGACTAGCGGAAAATACAATGAGCAGTTCTTC
D: -; V: TRBV27; size: -; J: TRBJ1-5; CDR3: CASRGGGPQHF; DNA: TGTGCCAGCAGGGGTGGGGGGCCCCAGCATTTT
D: -; V: TRBV10-3; size: -; J: TRBJ1-6; CDR3: CTISETEKNSPLHF; DNA: TGTACCATCAGTGAGACAGAAAAGAATTCACCCCTCCACTTT
D: -; V: TRBV11-2; size: few; J: TRBJ2-7; CDR3: CASSLDGGSYEQYF; DNA: TGTGCCAGCAGCTTAGATGGCGGCTCCTACGAGCAGTACTTC
D: -; V: TRBV7-9; size: -; J: TRBJ1-3; CDR3: CASSLKPSGNTIYF; DNA: TGTGCCAGCAGTCTCAAGCCCTCTGGAAACACCATATATTTT
D: TRBD1; V: TRBV7-2; size: many; J: TRBJ2-3; CDR3: CASSFKRGGRSTDTQYF; DNA: TGTGCCAGCAGCTTTAAACGAGGGGGCAGGAGCACAGATACGCAGTATTTT
D: TRBD1; V: TRBV10-3; size: -; J: TRBJ1-2; CDR3: CAINPLAGGYGYTF; DNA: TGTGCCATCAATCCCCTCGCAGGGGGCTATGGCTACACCTTC
D: TRBD2; V: TRBV2; size: few; J: TRBJ2-7; CDR3: CASRGLDHEQYF; DNA: TGTGCCAGCAGGGGACTAGACCACGAGCAGTACTTC
D: TRBD2; V: TRBV27; size: few; J: TRBJ2-2; CDR3: CASSLSNVLTSGNTGELFF; DNA: TGTGCCAGCAGTTTATCGAATGTTCTAACTAGCGGGAACACCGGGGAGCTGTTTTTT
D: TRBD2; V: TRBV11-2; size: few; J: TRBJ2-7; CDR3: CASSPGRALKYEQYF; DNA: TGTGCCAGCAGCCCCGGGAGGGCCCTAAAATACGAGCAGTACTTC
D: -; V: TRBV5-1; size: -; J: TRBJ2-1; CDR3: CASSLGRSGQGEQFF; DNA: TGCGCCAGCAGCTTGGGACGCTCAGGGCAGGGTGAGCAGTTCTTC
D: -; V: TRBV20-1; size: many; J: TRBJ1-4; CDR3: CSAIPGHPATNEKLFF; DNA: TGCAGTGCAATTCCGGGACACCCCGCAACTAATGAAAAACTGTTTTTT
D: -; V: TRBV5-6; size: -; J: TRBJ2-7; CDR3: CASSLAVRKGRYYEQYF; DNA: TGTGCCAGCAGCTTGGCCGTTCGGAAGGGGAGGTACTACGAGCAGTACTTC
D: -; V: TRBV15; size: few; J: TRBJ2-1; CDR3: CATSRGRPSSYNEQFF; DNA: TGTGCCACCAGCAGAGGACGGCCTAGCTCCTACAATGAGCAGTTCTTC
D: -; V: TRBV27; size: few; J: TRBJ2-6; CDR3: CASSLHRSSGANVLTF; DNA: TGTGCCAGCAGTTTACATCGGAGCTCTGGGGCCAACGTCCTGACTTTC
D: -; V: TRBV4-2; size: few; J: TRBJ1-4; CDR3: CASSSSWAFNEKLFF; DNA: TGTGCCAGCAGCTCTAGCTGGGCCTTTAATGAAAAACTGTTTTTT
D: -; V: TRBV20-1; size: many; J: TRBJ2-3; CDR3: CSEVKGISGDTQYF; DNA: TGCAGTGAAGTTAAGGGAATTTCGGGAGATACGCAGTATTTT
D: -; V: TRBV12-3/TRBV12-4; size: -; J: TRBJ2-4; CDR3: CASTNLRGVAKNIQYF; DNA: TGTGCCAGCACTAACCTCAGGGGAGTAGCCAAAAACATTCAGTACTTC
D: -; V: TRBV20-1; size: -; J: TRBJ2-7; CDR3: CSARPVEGRSYEQYF; DNA: TGCAGTGCTAGACCTGTGGAGGGCAGATCCTACGAGCAGTACTTC
D: -; V: TRBV4-3; size: few; J: TRBJ2-3; CDR3: CASSQLLAQGADTQYF; DNA: TGCGCCAGCAGCCAGTTACTCGCTCAAGGGGCAGATACGCAGTATTTT
D: TRBD1; V: TRBV7-2; size: few; J: TRBJ1-1; CDR3: CASSPEGAGGRNEAFF; DNA: TGTGCCAGCAGCCCAGAGGGGGCGGGGGGGCGGAATGAAGCTTTCTTT
D: -; V: TRBV4-3; size: -; J: TRBJ1-2; CDR3: CASSRASTNYGYTF; DNA: TGCGCCAGCAGCCGGGCCAGTACTAACTATGGCTACACCTTC
D: -; V: TRBV4-3; size: many; J: TRBJ1-5; CDR3: CASSQDPTNGGQPQHF; DNA: TGCGCCAGCAGCCAAGATCCCACCAACGGGGGTCAGCCCCAGCATTTT
D: -; V: TRBV19; size: -; J: TRBJ2-3; CDR3: CASSASRFNTDTQYF; DNA: TGTGCCAGTAGTGCCTCGCGGTTCAACACAGATACGCAGTATTTT
D: -; V: TRBV12-3/TRBV12-4; size: -; J: TRBJ1-1; CDR3: CASTLRGGGAFF; DNA: TGTGCCAGCACCCTACGTGGAGGGGGAGCTTTCTTT